Listed here are 26 T cell receptor beta chains from one sample, sequenced in a study of blood T cell repertoires in COVID-19. Sequencing was performed with immunoSEQ multiplex PCR; in TCRdb, only in-frame clones are kept and a portion is missing. This repertoire shows about 50,000 clones, around 85% found once; its top ten account for 6.5%. Sequenced input: peripheral blood. The receptor set was obtained from a man aged 60 to 75 with acute or convalescent COVID-19.

The chain carries TRBV7-3 and TRBJ2-7; 8 bases fit TRBD2. Germline CDR1 SGHTA, CDR2 FQGTGA. There are 14 residues in the CDR3. The junction had 6 bases not matched to a gene; V was cut back by 3 bases and J by 5 bases. The DNA of the CDR3 is TGTGCCAGCAGCTTGACTAGCGAGTCCCACGAGCAGTACTTC. Protein sequence: CASSLTSESHEQYF.

By proportion, this clone is medium-sized (0.01 to 0.1%). The genes are TRBV27 and TRBJ2-2; weak D call: TRBD1 (6 bases). The CDR3 contains 13 residues. V was pared by 7 bases and J by 4 bases, with 10 bases between. The germline gives CDR1 MNHEY, CDR2 SMNVEV (reference sequence). The CDR3 spells CASTLGGTGELFF. CDR3 nucleotide sequence: TGTGCCAGCACCTTAGGGGGCACCGGGGAGCTGTTTTTT.

The chain couples TRBV29-1 to TRBJ2-1; 11 bases are shared with TRBD2. This CDR3 spans 14 amino acids. CDR1 is SQVTM and CDR2 is ANQGSEA in the germline V gene. Trimming removed 3 bases from V and 6 bases from J; junction bases left unmatched: 4. The CDR3 is CSVDILAGGNEQFF. The CDR3 DNA reads as TGCAGCGTTGATATTCTAGCGGGAGGCAATGAGCAGTTCTTC.

The chain combines TRBV6-5 with TRBJ2-3; TRBD1 matches at 9 bases. The trim removed 6 bases at V and 2 bases at J, leaving 3 bases unmatched. The CDR3 sequence is 14 residues long. The V gene's germline CDR1 is MNHEY and CDR2 SVGAGI. CDR3 sequence reads: CASRTGGVTDTQYF. The CDR3 nucleotides read TGTGCCAGCAGGACAGGGGGGGTCACAGATACGCAGTATTTT.

This clone was found a few times. V and J are TRBV28 and TRBJ2-5; 8 positions agree with TRBD1. V lost 5 bases and J lost 5; bases outside the gene matches: 10. The CDR3 covers 15 residues. CDR1 is MDHEN and CDR2 is SYDVKM in the germline V gene. For the CDR3, the DNA is TGTGCCAGCAGTCGGACCCGGACAGGGTGGGAGACCCAGTACTTC. Its protein is CASSRTRTGWETQYF.

The chain couples TRBV12-3 or TRBV12-4 to TRBJ2-1; D unclear. The ends were cut back, 3 bases at V and 5 bases at J, with 8 bases in the middle. The CDR3 covers 13 residues. The DNA of the CDR3 is TGTGCCAGCAGTTTGATACTGAACAATGAGCAGTTCTTC. Translated, it gives CASSLILNNEQFF.

The chain has TRBV27 and TRBJ1-4; D is perhaps TRBD1 (5 bases). Germline V lookup: CDR1 MNHEY, CDR2 SMNVEV (reference sequence). The CDR3 covers 15 residues. V dropped 6 bases and J dropped 8 bases, with 19 bases sitting between them. The CDR3 bases are TGTGCCAGCAGCCGGAAGGACGGAGCAGGGGAAAAACTGTTTTTT. Residues: CASSRKDGAGEKLFF.

V gene TRBV2 combines with J gene TRBJ1-3, with D perhaps TRBD1 (5 bases). The germline V gene encodes CDR1 SNHLY and CDR2 FYNNEI. The CDR3 sequence is 13 residues long. Between the trimmed V and J ends, which lost 3 bases and 9 bases, there was a span of 12 bases. DNA for the CDR3: TGTGCCAGCAGTGATGGGGGAGGCAGCACCATATATTTT. This gives the protein CASSDGGGSTIYF. Combining the CDR3 with reference TRBV2 and TRBJ1-3 gives the whole variable domain EPEVTQTPSHQVTQMGQEVILRCVPISNHLYFYWYRQILGQKVEFLVSFYNNEISEKSEIFDDQFSVERPDGSNFTLKIRSTKLEDSAMYFCASSDGGGSTIYFGEGSWLTVV.

The table lists this clone with a few counts. In DNA form, the CDR3 reads TGTGCCAGCAGTTTCGTACAGAAGAAAGGCACTGAAGCTTTCTTT. Translation gives CASSFVQKKGTEAFF. The chain has TRBV27 and TRBJ1-1; unclear D gene. Per germline, CDR1 MNHEY and CDR2 SMNVEV (reference sequence). V gave up 3 bases and J gave up 4 bases, with 15 bases separating them. The CDR3 sequence is 15 residues long.

This chain uses TRBV10-2 with TRBJ1-2; 8 bases fit TRBD1. CDR3 length equals 13 residues. With V trimmed by 6 bases and J by 3 bases, 3 bases remained unmatched. Germline V gene data show CDR1 as WSHSY and CDR2 as SAAADI. The CDR3 sequence: CASRAQGDYGYTF. In DNA form, the CDR3 reads TGCGCCAGCAGAGCACAGGGGGACTATGGCTACACCTTC.

The chain employs TRBV5-1 and TRBJ2-7; D may be TRBD2 (5 bases). The CDR3 has 14 residues. V lost 4 bases to trimming and J lost 2 bases, with 13 bases between them. The germline V gene has CDR1 SGHRS and CDR2 YFSETQ. The CDR3 sequence: CASSLRAETYEQYF. CDR3 in DNA: TGCGCCAGCAGCCTGAGGGCGGAAACCTACGAGCAGTACTTC.

This clone was seen a few times. The chain is built from TRBV19 and TRBJ2-7, with D possibly being TRBD2 (5 bases). In germline, CDR1 is LNHDA, CDR2 SQIVND (reference sequence). With 11 bases removed from V and 5 bases from J, the gap between germline ends came to 16 bases. This CDR3 is built from 12 residues. The CDR3 protein is CASSSTGNEQYF. The CDR3 DNA follows: TGTGCCTCCTCCTCAACCGGGAACGAGCAGTACTTC.

The rearrangement uses TRBV19 and TRBJ1-1; D gene uncertain. Between the trimmed V and J ends, which lost 3 bases and 6 bases, there was a span of 11 bases. CDR3 length: 13 amino acids. Germline loops: CDR1 LNHDA, CDR2 SQIVND (reference sequence). The CDR3: CASSIIGLAEAFF. The CDR3 coding sequence is TGTGCCAGTAGTATCATCGGGTTGGCTGAAGCTTTCTTT.

V is TRBV5-1 and J is TRBJ2-7; TRBD2 might be the D (5 bases). CDR1 and CDR2 from the germline V gene are SGHRS and YFSETQ. The V end lost 4 bases, the J end lost 5 bases, and 13 bases lay between the germline ends. CDR3 length equals 13 residues. The CDR3 is CASSISLAHEQYF. The DNA for the CDR3 is TGCGCCAGCAGCATCTCTCTAGCACACGAGCAGTACTTC.

The genes are TRBV4-1 and TRBJ1-5; 7 nucleotides line up with TRBD1. The CDR3 contains 16 residues. In germline, CDR1 is MGHRA, CDR2 YSYEKL. The V segment lost 0 bases and the J segment 1 base; nucleotides outside the gene matches: 3. The CDR3 DNA sequence: TGCGCCAGCAGCCAAGATGAGGGGGCGAGCAATCAGCCCCAGCATTTT. Translating it yields CASSQDEGASNQPQHF.

The CDR3 DNA follows: TGTGCCAGCAGCCAAGATCTTGCTAGCGGGAGTCGGCCAGATACGCAGTATTTT. Translating gives CASSQDLASGSRPDTQYF. The rearrangement joins TRBV4-2 to TRBJ2-3; TRBD2 matches 10 bases. CDR3 length: 18 amino acids. V lost 0 bases and J lost 4; bases outside the gene matches: 10. Per germline, CDR1 LGHNA and CDR2 YNFKEQ.

The chain is built from TRBV29-1 and TRBJ2-1; maybe TRBD1 (6 bases). With 4 bases removed from V and 12 bases from J, the gap between germline ends came to 13 bases. CDR1 and CDR2 (germline): SQVTM, ANQGSEA. CDR3 length equals 11 residues. The CDR3 region has the DNA TGCAGCGTTGGAGCAGGGGATTCGCAGTTCTTC. It encodes CSVGAGDSQFF.

The chain links TRBV15 to TRBJ2-5; D call uncertain. The CDR3 extends over 13 amino acids. V lost 2 bases, J lost 5 bases, and 9 bases lay in between. Germline V gene sequence: CDR1 LNHNV, CDR2 YYDKDF (reference sequence). CDR3 bases: TGTGCCACCAGCAGAAGGCCCGGGGAGACCCAGTACTTC. Encoded protein: CATSRRPGETQYF. The full variable domain, with the rest looked up from reference TRBV15 and TRBJ2-5, is DAMVIQNPRYQVTQFGKPVTLSCSQTLNHNVMYWYQQKSSQAPKLLFHYYDKDFNNEADTPDNFQSRRPNTSFCFLDIRSPGLGDTAMYLCATSRRPGETQYFGPGTRLLVL.

The V and J genes are TRBV10-3 and TRBJ2-3; maybe TRBD2 (6 bases). Trimming removed 0 bases from V and 11 bases from J, with 12 bases in between. This CDR3 region has 13 residues. Germline values: CDR1 ENHRY, CDR2 SYGVKD. CDR3 amino acids: CAISESGSGMQYF. The DNA for the CDR3 is TGTGCCATCAGTGAGTCGGGTAGCGGTATGCAGTATTTT.

The chain is built from TRBV27 and TRBJ1-5, with D possibly matching TRBD1 (6 bases). Germline V gives CDR1 MNHEY, CDR2 SMNVEV (reference sequence). Trimming left V 5 bases short and J 7 bases short, with 9 bases between. CDR3 length: 12 amino acids. The CDR3 bases are TGTGCCAGCAGTCCCCAGGGGCAGCCCCAGCATTTT. Its protein product is CASSPQGQPQHF.

V usage is TRBV27 and J usage is TRBJ1-2; possible D gene TRBD1, 6 bases. This CDR3 comprises 13 residues. Trimming cost V 3 bases and J 6 bases, with 11 bases left between them. Germline loops: CDR1 MNHEY, CDR2 SMNVEV (reference sequence). The CDR3 is CASSFARGHGYTF. The CDR3, as DNA: TGTGCCAGCAGTTTTGCCAGGGGCCATGGCTACACCTTC.

This sequence joins TRBV7-8 and TRBJ1-2, with 9 bases that match TRBD1. The CDR3 sequence is 13 residues long. Unmatched junction bases numbered 5, after V lost 5 bases and J lost 7 bases. CDR1 is SGHVS, CDR2 FQNEAQ, per germline. The CDR3 region has the DNA TGTGCCAGCAGCCGAAGACAGGGGGGTGGCTACACCTTC. Protein: CASSRRQGGGYTF.

The V call is TRBV28, the J call TRBJ2-1; D possibly corresponds to TRBD2 (6 bases). Germline loops: CDR1 MDHEN, CDR2 SYDVKM. The CDR3 length is 13 residues. V lost 8 bases to trimming and J lost 6 bases, with 14 bases between them. This chain's CDR3 is CASGWGLINEQFF. The CDR3 region has the DNA TGTGCCAGCGGCTGGGGACTTATCAATGAGCAGTTCTTC.

The genes are TRBV27 and TRBJ1-4; the match to TRBD1 covers 8 bases. The germline V gene has CDR1 MNHEY and CDR2 SMNVEV (reference sequence). The CDR3 covers 20 residues. The junction had 20 bases not matched to a gene; V was cut back by 6 bases and J by 2 bases. CDR3 amino acids: CASSQFLPRGRGATNEKLFF. As DNA, the CDR3 is TGTGCCAGCAGCCAATTTCTCCCCAGGGGGCGAGGAGCGACTAATGAAAAACTGTTTTTT.

The CDR3 DNA sequence: TGTGCCAGCAGGAGGCGGTCATCCTACGAGCAGTACTTC. It translates to CASRRRSSYEQYF. The chain is built from TRBV28 and TRBJ2-7; D is uncertain. The CDR3 covers 13 residues. Between the trimmed V and J ends, which lost 6 bases and 1 base, there was a span of 10 bases. Germline V CDR1 and CDR2: MDHEN, SYDVKM.

The chain employs TRBV7-3 and TRBJ2-3; 9 nucleotides line up with TRBD2. The junction had 2 bases not matched to a gene; V was cut back by 3 bases and J by 4 bases. The CDR3 consists of 14 residues. CDR1 and CDR2 from the germline V gene are SGHTA and FQGTGA. The DNA for the CDR3 is TGTGCCAGCAGCTTTCAGCGGGGGGCAGATACGCAGTATTTT. Translating it yields CASSFQRGADTQYF.